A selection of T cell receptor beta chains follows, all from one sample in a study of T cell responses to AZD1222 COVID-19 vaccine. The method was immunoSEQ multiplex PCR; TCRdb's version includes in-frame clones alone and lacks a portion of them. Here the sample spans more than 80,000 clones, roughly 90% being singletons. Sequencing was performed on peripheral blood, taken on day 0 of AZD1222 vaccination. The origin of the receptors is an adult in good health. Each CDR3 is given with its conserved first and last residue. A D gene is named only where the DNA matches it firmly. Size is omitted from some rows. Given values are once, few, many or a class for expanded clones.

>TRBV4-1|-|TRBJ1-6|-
TGCGCCAGCAGCCAAGAATGGGGGATGTTGGGACGAGATTCACCCCTCCACTTT
CASSQEWGMLGRDSPLHF
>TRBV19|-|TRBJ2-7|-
TGTGCCAGTAGTATCCAACGGACCTACGAGCAGTACTTC
CASSIQRTYEQYF
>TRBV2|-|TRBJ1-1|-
TGTGCCAGCGCCTCAGGGAGGGCAGGCACTGAAGCTTTCTTT
CASASGRAGTEAFF
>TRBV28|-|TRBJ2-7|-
TGTGCCAGCAGTTTAGGAGACAGAGTCCACGAGCAGTACTTC
CASSLGDRVHEQYF
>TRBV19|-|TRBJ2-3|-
TGTGCCAGTAGGGCAGCGGCATCATATACGCAGTATTTT
CASRAAASYTQYF
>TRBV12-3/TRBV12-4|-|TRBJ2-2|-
TGTGCCAGCAGTCCGAGACAGGCCGGGGAGCTGTTTTTT
CASSPRQAGELFF
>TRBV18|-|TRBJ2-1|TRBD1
TGTGCCAGCTCACTAGGGACAGGGGGGAACAATGAGCAGTTCTTC
CASSLGTGGNNEQFF
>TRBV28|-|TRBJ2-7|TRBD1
TGTGCCAGCAGTCCGGGACAGGGATACGAGCAGTACTTC
CASSPGQGYEQYF
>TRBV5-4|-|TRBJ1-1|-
TGTGCCAGCAGCCCCACGTCCGGGGCGCAGGACACTGAAGCTTTCTTT
CASSPTSGAQDTEAFF
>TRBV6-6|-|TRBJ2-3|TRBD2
TGTGCCAGCAGTTACTCGGCTAGCGGGAGAGCAGATACGCAGTATTTT
CASSYSASGRADTQYF
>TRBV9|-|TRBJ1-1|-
TGTGCCAGCAGCGTAACGATAGGGCATGGGGACACTGAAGCTTTCTTT
CASSVTIGHGDTEAFF
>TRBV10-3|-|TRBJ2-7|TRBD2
TGTGCCATCAGTTCTAGCGGAGGGGACTCCTACGAGCAGTACTTC
CAISSSGGDSYEQYF
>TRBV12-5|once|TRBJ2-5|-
TGTGCTAGTGCCCTGGAGAGGGGCAGGGAGACCCAGTACTTC
CASALERGRETQYF
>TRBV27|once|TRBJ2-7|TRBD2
TGTGCCTCTACGTCGGGGGGGCGGAGGGAGCAGTACTTC
CASTSGGRREQYF
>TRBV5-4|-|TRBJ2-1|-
TGTGCCAGCAGATACTACCCTTCCTACAATGAGCAGTTCTTC
CASRYYPSYNEQFF
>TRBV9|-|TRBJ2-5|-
TGTGCCAGCAGCGACCTAGGGGGGTGGGAGACCCAGTACTTC
CASSDLGGWETQYF
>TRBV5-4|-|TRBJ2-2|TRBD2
TGTGCCAGCAGCTGGAAGGGACTAGCGGGATCTGGCGGGGAGCTGTTTTTT
CASSWKGLAGSGGELFF
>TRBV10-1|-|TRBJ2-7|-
TGCGCCAGCTCCCCTCGTCGGGATGGATCCGAGCAGTACTTC
CASSPRRDGSEQYF
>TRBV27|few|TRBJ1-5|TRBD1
TGTGCCAGCAGTCCCCGGACAGGGGGCCCGTATAGCAATCAGCCCCAGCATTTT
CASSPRTGGPYSNQPQHF
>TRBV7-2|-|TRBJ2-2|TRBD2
TGTGCCAGCAGGGGAGGGCATACCGGGGAGCTGTTTTTT
CASRGGHTGELFF
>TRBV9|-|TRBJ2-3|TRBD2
TGTGCCAGCAGCCCGGGACTAGCGACTAGCACAGATACGCAGTATTTT
CASSPGLATSTDTQYF
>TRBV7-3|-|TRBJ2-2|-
TGTGCCAGCAGCTCCCTAAGCGCCGGGGAGCTGTTTTTT
CASSSLSAGELFF
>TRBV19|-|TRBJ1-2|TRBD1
TGTGCCAGTAGTTCCGGGACAGGAGGCGGATACACCTTC
CASSSGTGGGYTF
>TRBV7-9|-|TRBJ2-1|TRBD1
TGTGCCAGCAGCCTCGGACAGGGCAATGAGCAGTTCTTC
CASSLGQGNEQFF
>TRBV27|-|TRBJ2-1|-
TGTGCCAGCAGTCTCCAACAGGGCTATGAGCAGTTCTTC
CASSLQQGYEQFF
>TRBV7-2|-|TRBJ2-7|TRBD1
TGTGCCAGCAGCCCAAGTGGGGACAGGAACGCCTACGAGCAGTACTTC
CASSPSGDRNAYEQYF
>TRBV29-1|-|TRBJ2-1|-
TGCAGCGTTGAAGGGCGGCAGAAATACAATGAGCAGTTCTTC
CSVEGRQKYNEQFF
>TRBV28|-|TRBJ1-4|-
TGTGCCACCCGCCCGACTAATGAAAAACTGTTTTTT
CATRPTNEKLFF
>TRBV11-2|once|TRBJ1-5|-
TGTGCCAGCAGCTTATACGACAATCAGCCCCAGCATTTT
CASSLYDNQPQHF
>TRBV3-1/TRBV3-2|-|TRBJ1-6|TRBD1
TGTGCCAGCAGCCAAGGGGGGACAGATAATTCACCCCTCCACTTT
CASSQGGTDNSPLHF
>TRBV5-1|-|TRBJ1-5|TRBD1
TGCGCCAGCAGCTTGCGTGGACAGGGGGATCAGCCCCAGCATTTT
CASSLRGQGDQPQHF
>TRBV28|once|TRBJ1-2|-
TGTGCCACCCCCCGGGGTTCGTCTGGCTACACCTTC
CATPRGSSGYTF
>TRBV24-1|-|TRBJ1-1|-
TGTGCCACCAGTGATTCAACCGTGTGGGGTGAAGCTTTCTTT
CATSDSTVWGEAFF